This is a list of T cell receptor beta chains from one sample in a study of blood T cell repertoires in COVID-19. The repertoire was sequenced with immunoSEQ multiplex PCR; TCRdb's copy has only in-frame clones and lacks some. The sample lists about 150,000 clones, around 84% occurring once. The specimen sequenced was peripheral blood. These receptors came from a man aged 70 or older with acute or convalescent COVID-19. CDR3s include the opening cysteine and the closing phenylalanine or tryptophan. Fields, in order: clone size, V gene, J gene, D gene, CDR3 protein, CDR3 DNA. The D gene is left open where the match is weak. Some rows have no size entry. The others give once, few or many, or a class for an expanded clone.

once	TRBV15	TRBJ2-5	.	CATSRAPGELKETQYF	TGTGCCACCAGCAGAGCCCCCGGGGAGCTAAAAGAGACCCAGTACTTC
.	TRBV7-3	TRBJ2-3	TRBD2	CASSLGSGKTDTQYF	TGTGCCAGCAGCTTAGGCAGCGGGAAGACAGATACGCAGTATTTT
.	TRBV6-5	TRBJ1-1	.	CASTGRAEAFF	TGTGCCAGCACGGGGAGGGCTGAAGCTTTCTTT
once	TRBV6-5	TRBJ1-1	.	CASRPSFLANTEAFF	TGTGCCAGCAGACCCAGTTTTTTGGCCAACACTGAAGCTTTCTTT
.	TRBV6-5	TRBJ2-2	.	CASRFRGLNTGELFF	TGTGCCAGCCGATTCAGGGGCTTGAACACCGGGGAGCTGTTTTTT
once	TRBV3-1/TRBV3-2	TRBJ1-2	.	CASSPQRNYGYTF	TGTGCCAGCAGCCCCCAGAGGAACTATGGCTACACCTTC
.	TRBV7-9	TRBJ1-1	TRBD1	CAGRDREGSEAFF	TGTGCCGGACGGGACAGGGAAGGATCTGAAGCTTTCTTT
.	TRBV15	TRBJ2-6	TRBD1	CATSRGGWANVLTF	TGTGCCACCTCTCGAGGGGGCTGGGCCAACGTCCTGACTTTC
.	TRBV27	TRBJ2-2	.	CATYEQGKGTGELFF	TGTGCCACCTACGAACAGGGAAAGGGGACCGGGGAGCTGTTTTTT
.	TRBV5-1	TRBJ2-5	TRBD1	CASSPRQGSFSETQYF	TGCGCCAGCAGCCCAAGACAGGGGTCGTTTTCCGAGACCCAGTACTTC
.	TRBV18	TRBJ1-5	.	CASSPPMGGQPQHF	TGTGCCAGCTCACCACCGATGGGGGGTCAGCCCCAGCATTTT
.	TRBV2	TRBJ1-5	.	CASSAGRGGQPQHF	TGTGCCAGCAGTGCTGGCAGGGGAGGGCAGCCCCAGCATTTT
.	TRBV6-6	TRBJ2-3	.	CASSTPDFNTQYF	TGTGCCAGCAGTACCCCGGACTTCAATACGCAGTATTTT
.	TRBV15	TRBJ2-3	TRBD2	CATSPDRLAGGPDTQYF	TGTGCCACCAGCCCCGACCGGCTAGCGGGGGGGCCCGATACGCAGTATTTT
few	TRBV30	TRBJ1-2	.	CAWSVAGFSGYTF	TGTGCCTGGAGTGTCGCGGGGTTCTCTGGCTACACCTTC
.	TRBV6-6	TRBJ1-5	TRBD1	CASRAQGGGNQPQHF	TGTGCCAGCAGAGCACAGGGGGGGGGCAATCAGCCCCAGCATTTT
few	TRBV7-9	TRBJ1-1	.	CASSHPQGILGGLTEAFF	TGTGCCAGCAGCCATCCCCAGGGAATCTTAGGGGGATTGACTGAAGCTTTCTTT
.	TRBV18	TRBJ2-7	.	CASSSGSSYEQYF	TGTGCCAGCTCCTCTGGGAGCTCCTACGAGCAGTACTTC
.	TRBV10-3	TRBJ1-1	.	CAISGAGAEAFF	TGTGCCATCAGTGGGGCGGGCGCTGAAGCTTTCTTT
once	TRBV7-9	TRBJ2-1	TRBD2	CASSPQTSGSNEQFF	TGTGCCAGCAGCCCCCAGACTAGCGGGAGCAATGAGCAGTTCTTC
.	TRBV11-2	TRBJ1-4	TRBD1	CASSPWAGGEKLFF	TGTGCCAGCAGCCCCTGGGCAGGGGGTGAAAAACTGTTTTTT
.	TRBV19	TRBJ1-1	.	CASSITRNTEAFF	TGTGCCAGTAGTATCACCAGGAACACTGAAGCTTTCTTT
.	TRBV18	TRBJ1-5	.	CASSPVSSNQPQHF	TGTGCCAGCTCACCAGTATCCAGCAATCAGCCCCAGCATTTT
.	TRBV10-1	TRBJ2-2	TRBD1	CASSEGTGLTNTGELFF	TGCGCCAGCAGTGAAGGGACAGGGCTAACGAACACCGGGGAGCTGTTTTTT
once	TRBV6-4	TRBJ2-7	TRBD1	CASSPSQGAYEQYF	TGTGCCAGCAGCCCGTCTCAGGGGGCCTACGAGCAGTACTTC
.	TRBV18	TRBJ1-1	TRBD1	CASSPGTGNLLEAFF	TGTGCCAGCTCACCTGGGACAGGGAATTTACTTGAAGCTTTCTTT
few	TRBV10-1	TRBJ2-7	TRBD2	CASSERIGRATEQYF	TGCGCCAGCAGTGAAAGGATCGGGAGGGCCACCGAGCAGTACTTC
.	TRBV30	TRBJ1-2	.	CAWSVNVANYGYTF	TGTGCCTGGAGTGTAAACGTAGCTAACTATGGCTACACCTTC
once	TRBV5-8	TRBJ1-1	TRBD1	CASSLNRGMNTEAFF	TGTGCCAGCAGCTTAAACAGGGGAATGAACACTGAAGCTTTCTTT
.	TRBV28	TRBJ1-4	TRBD1	CASSLQGVNEKLFF	TGTGCCAGCAGTTTACAGGGGGTTAATGAAAAACTGTTTTTT
once	TRBV5-1	TRBJ2-1	TRBD2	CASSLVAGELNEQFF	TGCGCCAGCAGCTTGGTCGCGGGAGAACTTAATGAGCAGTTCTTC
once	TRBV5-6	TRBJ1-3	.	CASSYGSGNTIYF	TGTGCCAGCAGCTACGGCTCTGGAAACACCATATATTTT
once	TRBV5-5	TRBJ2-6	.	CASSPLVPGGFSGANVLTF	TGTGCCAGCAGCCCTTTGGTCCCAGGAGGGTTCTCTGGGGCCAACGTCCTGACTTTC
.	TRBV6-5	TRBJ1-2	.	CASTSRGSRHGYTF	TGTGCCAGCACCTCGCGGGGGTCTCGCCATGGCTACACCTTC
.	TRBV5-1	TRBJ2-3	TRBD2	CASSYQAGGIRDTQYF	TGCGCCAGCAGCTACCAAGCGGGGGGGATTCGGGATACGCAGTATTTT
.	TRBV18	TRBJ1-1	.	CASSQGVVTEAFF	TGTGCCAGCTCACAGGGGGTCGTCACTGAAGCTTTCTTT
.	TRBV18	TRBJ2-3	TRBD1	CASSADRGIIDTQYF	TGTGCCAGCTCAGCAGACAGGGGAATTATTGATACGCAGTATTTT
once	TRBV4-2	TRBJ2-3	TRBD2	CASSLEGGGARDTQYF	TGTGCCAGCAGCCTCGAAGGCGGGGGGGCGAGGGATACGCAGTATTTT
.	TRBV15	TRBJ2-5	.	CATSRDVGVRETQYF	TGTGCCACCAGCAGAGATGTCGGGGTACGGGAGACCCAGTACTTC
.	TRBV28	TRBJ2-1	TRBD2	CAGSWGGSYNEQFF	TGTGCCGGCTCCTGGGGGGGCTCCTACAATGAGCAGTTCTTC
.	TRBV24-1	TRBJ2-3	TRBD2	CATSDSRLAGEGLDTQYF	TGTGCCACCAGTGATTCCAGACTAGCGGGAGAGGGTTTGGATACGCAGTATTTT
once	TRBV30	TRBJ1-2	.	CAWTGINYGYTF	TGTGCCTGGACGGGGATTAACTATGGCTACACCTTC
.	TRBV2	TRBJ2-3	.	CASTPGGPDTQYF	TGTGCCAGCACCCCGGGGGGCCCAGATACGCAGTATTTT